These 29 T cell receptor beta chains were sequenced from one sample in a study of patients and donors after allogeneic stem cell transplantation. TCRdb re-called the RT-PCR reads with MiXCR, one entry per CDR3 protein. This table has roughly 940,000 distinct CDR3 sequences, 15% to 20% appearing once. Sequenced input: blood, either unsorted or a sorted T cell fraction (not recorded which). All receptors derive from a human donor who was either an allogeneic HSCT recipient or a stem cell or donor lymphocyte infusion donor (not recorded which). It is not recorded whose cells these are; they may come from a transplant donor.

The chain uses TRBV19 and TRBJ1-5, with unresolved D. The CDR3 loop spans 14 amino acids. Germline CDR1 LNHDA, CDR2 SQIVND (reference sequence). Trimming left V 1 base short and J 1 base short, with 5 bases between. CDR3 DNA sequence: TGTGCCAGTAGTATAGGGCAGAGCAATCAGCCCCAGCATTTT. Amino acids: CASSIGQSNQPQHF.

The CDR3 DNA follows: TGTGCCAGCAGCTTATATCCGATAGGGGTTCCCCTTGAAGCTTTCTTT. This sequence encodes CASSLYPIGVPLEAFF. The chain combines TRBV7-8 with TRBJ1-1, with a tentative D call TRBD1 (5 bases). V was shortened by 2 bases and J by 7 bases, with 20 bases between the two germline ends. Germline V lookup: CDR1 SGHVS, CDR2 FQNEAQ. The CDR3 runs 16 residues.

The rearrangement uses TRBV29-1 and TRBJ2-2, with a tentative D call TRBD2 (5 bases). The CDR3 totals 11 residues. V lost 5 bases and J lost 7, with 8 bases in between. Germline V gene data show CDR1 as SQVTM and CDR2 as ANQGSEA. The chain's CDR3 is CSVPLGGELFF. The CDR3 nucleotides read TGCAGCGTTCCACTAGGCGGGGAGCTGTTTTTT.

The rearrangement joins TRBV9 to TRBJ1-4; TRBD1 might be the D (5 bases). Looked up from germline, CDR1 is SGDLS and CDR2 is YYNGEE. With 1 base removed from V and 7 bases from J, the gap between germline ends came to 14 bases. The CDR3 consists of 15 residues. The CDR3 DNA reads as TGTGCCAGCAGCGTAAACCCCGGGACGTCTGAAAAACTGTTTTTT. It encodes CASSVNPGTSEKLFF.

This clonotype has just a few counts. The V call is TRBV2, the J call TRBJ2-1, with TRBD1 matching over 10 bases. V was clipped by 10 bases and J by 4 bases; unmatched bases: 4. The germline gives CDR1 SNHLY, CDR2 FYNNEI. The CDR3 runs 13 residues. The CDR3 region is CAIPGQGYNEQFF. For the CDR3, the DNA is TGTGCCATACCGGGACAGGGGTACAATGAGCAGTTCTTC.

The table lists this clonotype with many counts. The chain joins TRBV5-1 to TRBJ2-1; 9 bases match TRBD2. The junction had 16 bases not matched to a gene; V was cut back by 5 bases and J by 7 bases. Germline V CDR1 and CDR2: SGHRS, YFSETQ. The CDR3 spans 17 residues. The DNA for the CDR3 is TGCGCCAGCAGTCCCACCCTGGTTAGCGGGAGTCCAAATGAGCAGTTCTTC. The encoded protein is CASSPTLVSGSPNEQFF.

This clonotype was recorded a few times. Here the CDR3 reads CASSAPNYGYTF. The CDR3, as DNA: TGTGCCAGCAGCGCCCCGAATTATGGCTACACCTTC. V usage is TRBV9 and J usage is TRBJ1-2; D gene ambiguous. The CDR3 has 12 amino acids. Trimming stripped 3 bases from V and 5 bases from J, with 8 bases between. Germline V CDR1 and CDR2: SGDLS, YYNGEE.

This clonotype was seen a handful of times. J is TRBJ1-5 and V is TRBV24-1; D might be TRBD1 (5 bases). The CDR3 is 14 amino acids. V was trimmed by 3 bases and J by 5 bases, leaving 10 bases between them. Germline lookup yields CDR1 KGHDR and CDR2 SFDVKD. CDR3 nucleotides: TGTGCCACCAGTGATCCAGGGCGGCATCAGCCCCAGCATTTT. Residues: CATSDPGRHQPQHF.

In its sample, this clonotype was seen many times. The J gene is TRBJ2-5, the V gene TRBV20-1; tentatively, D is TRBD2 (6 bases). The CDR3 is 11 amino acids. V lost 6 bases and J 3 bases, leaving 8 bases between the germline ends. Germline CDR1 reads DFQATT; CDR2 reads SNEGSKA (reference sequence). The CDR3 loop is CSATREETQYF. The CDR3 DNA sequence: TGCAGTGCGACTAGGGAAGAGACCCAGTACTTC.

This clonotype occurred a few times. This chain links TRBV11-3 with TRBJ2-2, with D possibly matching TRBD2 (5 bases). V dropped 0 bases and J dropped 4 bases, with 9 bases sitting between them. The CDR3 consists of 15 residues. CDR1 is SGHNT, CDR2 YENEEA, per germline. CDR3 loop: CASSLDRRATGELFF. The CDR3 bases are TGTGCCAGCAGCTTAGATCGGCGGGCCACCGGGGAGCTGTTTTTT. The variable domain in full, completed from reference TRBV11-3 and TRBJ2-2, reads EAGVVQSPRYKIIEKKQPVAFWCNPISGHNTLYWYLQNLGQGPELLIRYENEEAVDDSQLPKDRFSAERLKGVDSTLKIQPAELGDSAVYLCASSLDRRATGELFFGEGSRLTVL.

This clonotype was seen a few times. The chain employs TRBV20-1 and TRBJ2-3, with D tentatively TRBD2 (5 bases). The length of the CDR3 is 14 residues. Per the germline V gene, CDR1 is DFQATT and CDR2 is SNEGSKA (reference sequence). V lost 3 bases and J 2 bases, leaving 12 bases between the germline ends. For the CDR3, the DNA is TGCAGTGCTAGCCGGGAAGAACTCACAGATACGCAGTATTTT. Residues: CSASREELTDTQYF.

This clonotype was observed a few times. The V and J genes are TRBV5-1 and TRBJ2-3, with 7 nucleotides matching TRBD2. With 4 bases clipped from V and 5 bases from J, the junction kept 13 bases outside the gene matches. The CDR3 loop spans 16 amino acids. Per the germline V gene, CDR1 is SGHRS and CDR2 is YFSETQ. The CDR3 here is CASSHPGREKIDTQYF. CDR3 DNA: TGCGCCAGCAGCCACCCAGGGCGGGAGAAGATAGATACGCAGTATTTT.

The chain recombines TRBV6-2 or TRBV6-3 with TRBJ2-1; 9 nucleotides align to TRBD1. Per the germline V gene, CDR1 is MNHEY and CDR2 is SVGEGT. V dropped 4 bases and J dropped 0; count of bases not matched to a gene: 7. The CDR3 length is 17 residues. CDR3 nucleotides: TGTGCCAGCAGTTGGAACGGACAGGGGAGCTCCTACAATGAGCAGTTCTTC. It specifies CASSWNGQGSSYNEQFF.

This clonotype was observed a few times. The chain carries TRBV9 and TRBJ1-1; D gene ambiguous. Germline V gene lookup returns CDR1 SGDLS and CDR2 YYNGEE. CDR3 length: 12 amino acids. The ends were cut back, 0 bases at V and 3 bases at J, with 3 bases in the middle. The CDR3 coding sequence is TGTGCCAGCAGCGTAGAGGACACTGAAGCTTTCTTT. Translation: CASSVEDTEAFF.

The genes are TRBV6-1 and TRBJ2-3; 7 positions match TRBD1. Germline CDR1 reads MNHNS; CDR2 reads SASEGT. Losses at the gene ends were 7 bases for V and 0 bases for J; bases not matched to a gene: 4. The CDR3 totals 14 residues. The CDR3 reads CASKRGPSTDTQYF. DNA for the CDR3: TGTGCCAGCAAAAGGGGGCCTAGCACAGATACGCAGTATTTT.

The chain is built from TRBV5-1 and TRBJ2-2, with unresolved D. The CDR3 has 14 amino acids. Trimming took off 4 bases at V and 2 bases at J, with 9 bases between the two ends. Germline CDR1 reads SGHRS; CDR2 reads YFSETQ. CDR3 in amino acids: CASSTDLNTGELFF. The DNA for the CDR3 is TGCGCCAGCAGCACTGACTTAAACACCGGGGAGCTGTTTTTT.

The chain uses TRBV10-3 and TRBJ2-7, with D tentatively TRBD1 (6 bases). Trimming left V 9 bases short and J 3 bases short, with 9 bases between. The CDR3 is made up of 11 amino acids. Germline CDR1 is ENHRY and CDR2 is SYGVKD. The CDR3 is CAIQQGYEQYF. The CDR3 DNA reads as TGTGCCATTCAACAGGGCTACGAGCAGTACTTC.

In its sample, this clonotype was seen a few times. The DNA for the CDR3 is TGTGCCAGTAGTATCTGGAACAGGGGGCACGGCTACACCTTC. Translated: CASSIWNRGHGYTF. The V and J genes are TRBV19 and TRBJ1-2; 9 nucleotides line up with TRBD1. The germline CDR1 and CDR2 sequences are LNHDA and SQIVND (reference sequence). Trimming took 3 bases from V and 8 from J; bases not matched to a gene: 7. CDR3 size: 14 residues.

This clonotype was recorded at least ten times. This sequence joins TRBV12-3 or TRBV12-4 and TRBJ1-6; D remains ambiguous. Trimming stripped 7 bases from V and 7 bases from J, with 14 bases between. This CDR3 spans 14 amino acids. CDR3 sequence reads: CASTLYPGNSPLHF. CDR3 in DNA: TGTGCCAGCACTCTCTATCCGGGGAATTCACCCCTCCACTTT.

This clonotype was picked up a small number of times. The rearrangement links TRBV10-3 to TRBJ1-5; no clear D gene. Germline V gives CDR1 ENHRY, CDR2 SYGVKD. Trimming pared 5 bases from V and 0 bases from J, leaving 8 bases between. The CDR3 length is 14 residues. In nucleotides, the CDR3 is TGTGCCATCAGTAACGCGGGTAGCAATCAGCCCCAGCATTTT. Protein: CAISNAGSNQPQHF.

This chain joins TRBV27 and TRBJ2-3, with D unclear. The CDR3 runs 13 residues. Germline CDR1 and CDR2: MNHEY and SMNVEV (reference sequence). Between the trimmed V and J ends, which lost 5 bases and 6 bases, there was a span of 12 bases. CDR3 in DNA: TGTGCCAGCAGTCTCTCCCTAGGGGATACGCAGTATTTT. Translated: CASSLSLGDTQYF.

This clonotype showed up many times. The V gene is TRBV10-3, the J gene TRBJ1-5; D is unclear. Germline V CDR1 and CDR2: ENHRY, SYGVKD. V lost 8 bases and J lost 2, with 13 bases in between. CDR3 length equals 14 residues. The CDR3 DNA reads as TGTGCCATCGGGGAATGGACGGGCAATCAGCCCCAGCATTTT. Translated, it gives CAIGEWTGNQPQHF.

This clonotype was observed a few times. CDR3 region: CASWRGVDTEAFF. CDR3 bases: TGTGCCAGTTGGCGGGGGGTGGACACTGAAGCTTTCTTT. This chain connects TRBV6-1 to TRBJ1-1; weak D call: TRBD1 (5 bases). CDR1 MNHNS and CDR2 SASEGT come from the germline V gene. With 9 bases removed from V and 3 bases from J, the gap between germline ends came to 14 bases. The CDR3 runs 13 residues.

This clonotype turned up a few times. This chain links TRBV6-2 or TRBV6-3 with TRBJ2-1; D uncertain. This CDR3 is built from 12 residues. V lost 8 bases and J 8 bases, leaving 13 bases between the germline ends. Per the germline V gene, CDR1 is MNHEY and CDR2 is SVGEGT. CDR3 sequence (DNA): TGTGCCAGCTCCCGGGTGGTTGATGAGCAGTTCTTC. This translates into CASSRVVDEQFF.

This clonotype turned up a few times. In nucleotides, the CDR3 is TGCAGTGCTAGGGAACAGGAGTCGTATAATTCACCCCTCCACTTT. Protein sequence: CSAREQESYNSPLHF. The chain uses TRBV20-1 and TRBJ1-6, with D maybe TRBD1 (5 bases). Per germline, CDR1 DFQATT and CDR2 SNEGSKA (reference sequence). V was shortened by 3 bases and J by 4 bases, with 13 bases between the two germline ends. The CDR3 extends over 15 amino acids.

This clonotype was observed a handful of times. The V gene is TRBV12-3 or TRBV12-4, the J gene TRBJ2-3; tentative D call: TRBD1 (6 bases). V was cut by 2 bases and J by 4 bases, with 19 bases left in between. The CDR3 is 17 residues long. CDR3 sequence reads: CASSLSGQKGSADTQYF. DNA for the CDR3: TGTGCCAGCAGTTTAAGCGGACAGAAGGGCAGTGCAGATACGCAGTATTTT.

This sequence joins TRBV4-3 and TRBJ1-1; the match to TRBD1 covers 9 bases. V was clipped by 3 bases and J by 6 bases; unmatched bases: 11. Germline CDR1 is LGHNA and CDR2 is YSLEER. This CDR3 contains 16 residues. The CDR3 loop reads CASSQDSGTGLAEAFF. CDR3 nucleotides: TGCGCCAGCAGCCAGGATTCCGGGACAGGGTTAGCTGAAGCTTTCTTT.

V gene TRBV21-1 combines with J gene TRBJ1-1; the table's D call, TRBD1, has no DNA check behind it. TRBV21-1 is tagged as a pseudogene. The CDR3 covers 15 residues. The CDR3 protein is CASRRTVSLNTEAFF. Written as DNA, the CDR3 is TGTGCCAGCAGACGGACAGTTAGTTTGAACACTGAAGCTTTCTTT.

CDR3: CASSYSREGNGYTF. In DNA form, the CDR3 reads TGTGCCAGCAGTTACTCTAGGGAGGGAAATGGCTACACCTTC. V and J are TRBV6-5 and TRBJ1-2, with D unresolved. Between the trimmed V and J ends, which lost 0 bases and 6 bases, there was a span of 11 bases. This CDR3 is built from 14 residues. Germline CDR1 and CDR2: MNHEY and SVGAGI.